These 5 T cell receptor beta chains originate from one sample sequenced in a study of shared clonotypes between healthy human individuals. Repertoires were generated with immunoSEQ multiplex PCR, while TCRdb's copy carries only in-frame clones and drops some. Of 2,500,000 or so clones listed, 93% were seen once; the top ten hold approximately 0.35%. The sequencing input was naive CD4+ T cells from PBMCs. As to subset: CD45RA+ positively selected. These TCRs come from a man younger than 30 in good health. Some clones in this sample may be carry-over from other donors' samples.

The chain links TRBV30 to TRBJ1-1; D uncertain. The V and J ends lost 3 bases and 1 base respectively, with 9 bases between them. From germline, CDR1 is GTSNPN and CDR2 SVGIG (reference sequence). The CDR3 extends over 13 amino acids. CDR3 in amino acids: CAWRESQNTEAFF. The DNA of the CDR3 is TGTGCCTGGAGGGAATCACAGAACACTGAAGCTTTCTTT.

The chain joins TRBV7-9 to TRBJ2-2; 7 bases agree with TRBD1. CDR1 is SEHNR, CDR2 FQNEAQ, per germline (reference sequence). Losses at the gene ends were 0 bases for V and 4 bases for J; bases not matched to a gene: 2. The CDR3 loop spans 15 amino acids. In DNA form, the CDR3 reads TGTGCCAGCAGCTTAGCCGACAGGGCCACCGGGGAGCTGTTTTTT. As protein: CASSLADRATGELFF.

A single count supports this clone. In DNA form, the CDR3 reads TGTGCCAGCAGTCCAATACTTCTAGCGGGAGGGACCGGGGAGCTGTTTTTT. Translated, it gives CASSPILLAGGTGELFF. The V and J genes are TRBV2 and TRBJ2-2; 12 nucleotides match TRBD2. Germline assignment: CDR1 SNHLY and CDR2 FYNNEI. The CDR3 loop spans 17 amino acids. The J segment lost 5 bases and the V segment lost 5 bases, leaving 9 bases of the junction unmatched. The variable domain in full, completed from reference TRBV2 and TRBJ2-2, reads EPEVTQTPSHQVTQMGQEVILRCVPISNHLYFYWYRQILGQKVEFLVSFYNNEISEKSEIFDDQFSVERPDGSNFTLKIRSTKLEDSAMYFCASSPILLAGGTGELFFGEGSRLTVL.

This clone showed up just a few times. V usage is TRBV10-3 and J usage is TRBJ1-5; D is undetermined. Trimming pared 10 bases from V and 4 bases from J, leaving 11 bases between. Germline V CDR1 and CDR2: ENHRY, SYGVKD. The CDR3 covers 12 residues. The CDR3 here is CATGVLNQPQHF. CDR3 nucleotide sequence: TGTGCCACCGGAGTTTTAAATCAGCCCCAGCATTTT.

This clone has a handful of counts. Distinct nucleotide sequences in the sample also encode this CDR3. This sequence joins TRBV19 and TRBJ2-5; no clear D. V dropped 3 bases and J dropped 2 bases, with 1 base sitting between them. Germline CDR1 LNHDA, CDR2 SQIVND (reference sequence). The CDR3 runs 11 residues. The CDR3 sequence is CASSIQETQYF. As DNA, the CDR3 is TGTGCCAGTAGTATTCAAGAGACCCAGTACTTC.